The rows below give T cell receptor beta chains drawn from one sample of a study of blood T cell repertoires in COVID-19. Sequenced by immunoSEQ multiplex PCR; TCRdb stores in-frame clones only, minus some. The sample records 350,000 to 550,000 clones, 85% to 90% being singletons. Sequenced sample: PBMCs or T cells enriched from blood (not recorded which). Receptors originate from a man aged 30 to 45 who had recovered from COVID-19. Both conserved end residues are part of each CDR3. Clone size, where shown, is once, few, many, or a class for clones that have expanded.

TRBV6-5	NA	TRBJ1-1	CASSYSSSANTEAFF
TRBV10-3	NA	TRBJ1-1	CATMPPQGAPRNTEAFF
TRBV18	NA	TRBJ1-1	CASSPRLLLTGVPEAFF
TRBV5-1	NA	TRBJ2-5	CASSSGRDSSETQYF
TRBV11-2	NA	TRBJ2-6	CASSLGAGVGANVLTF
TRBV27	NA	TRBJ2-7	CASSSYRGSYEQYF
TRBV29-1	NA	TRBJ2-1	CSVEGGRGYNEQFF
TRBV12-5	NA	TRBJ1-1	CASGLAQGNTEAFF
TRBV5-4	NA	TRBJ2-7	CASSSGTSGRMYEQYF
TRBV18	once	TRBJ2-5	CASSPIHLQETQYF
TRBV27	NA	TRBJ1-6	CASSLYPNSPLHF
TRBV5-1	few	TRBJ1-4	CASSLSADSREDEKLFF
TRBV18	NA	TRBJ1-1	CASGRTGNTEAFF
TRBV16	NA	TRBJ2-7	CASSQSALPYEQYF
TRBV13	NA	TRBJ2-3	CASSLKEGRVTDTQYF
TRBV7-9	NA	TRBJ1-2	CASTLSRGYGYTF
TRBV4-1	NA	TRBJ2-1	CASKAAISYNEQFF
TRBV10-1	NA	TRBJ2-1	CASSEQRNYNEQFF
TRBV19	once	TRBJ2-2	CASSIQGKNTGELFF
TRBV9	NA	TRBJ1-1	CASSVGGQPNTEAFF
TRBV6-5	NA	TRBJ2-2	CASKREYGGGELFF
TRBV11-2	NA	TRBJ1-2	CASSLDRQVIANYGYTF
TRBV2	NA	TRBJ2-1	CASTGTSGSTEQFF
TRBV5-1	NA	TRBJ2-1	CASSLASSGEGDNEQFF
TRBV9	NA	TRBJ1-1	CASSVDGGSTEAFF
TRBV3-1/TRBV3-2	NA	TRBJ1-5	CASSQGQGDQPQHF
TRBV19	few	TRBJ1-2	CASSSRVGHYGYTF
TRBV7-9	NA	TRBJ2-3	CASSAGRRVSDTQYF
TRBV6-4	NA	TRBJ2-7	CASVEGLAGGSVLDEQYF
TRBV6-6	NA	TRBJ2-5	CASSPFFSTGGSETQYF
TRBV28	NA	TRBJ1-4	CASREGVNEKLFF
TRBV28	NA	TRBJ2-7	CASSLAGSHEQYF
TRBV28	NA	TRBJ1-2	CASSTRGGYGYTF
TRBV30	NA	TRBJ2-7	CAWVSGSGSYEQYF
TRBV12-3/TRBV12-4	NA	TRBJ1-5	CASSSIEQPQHF
TRBV6-4	NA	TRBJ1-2	CASKGDNYGYTF
TRBV4-1	NA	TRBJ2-5	CASSQDPASGYQETQYF
TRBV19	NA	TRBJ2-1	CASSISTGSSYNEQFF
TRBV5-6	NA	TRBJ2-1	CASSLFAGRGAASYNEQFF
TRBV28	NA	TRBJ1-3	CASRGQVSSGNTIYF
TRBV5-1	NA	TRBJ2-2	CASSLGLAGATGELFF
TRBV11-3	NA	TRBJ2-5	CASSLTSLETQYF
TRBV5-4	NA	TRBJ2-7	CASSLGTGVIYEQYF
TRBV25-1	once	TRBJ1-2	CASSEPLYGYTF
TRBV2	NA	TRBJ1-1	CASKFDSLNTEAFF
TRBV30	NA	TRBJ1-1	CAWSTQGRTEAFF
TRBV19	NA	TRBJ2-1	CASDPGGGTYNEQFF
TRBV7-2	NA	TRBJ1-6	CASSDRDTDLVYNSPLHF
TRBV24-1	NA	TRBJ2-2	CATSDPRTGATGELFF
TRBV18	NA	TRBJ1-3	CASSPSFPGGLSGNTIYF
TRBV15	NA	TRBJ2-1	CATSRDKPGANNEQFF
TRBV19	NA	TRBJ2-2	CASARQGESGELFF
TRBV19	NA	TRBJ1-3	CASSAGDKLFSGNTIYF